This T cell receptor (beta chain) was identified in a study of blood T cell repertoires in COVID-19. Clones were sequenced by immunoSEQ multiplex PCR, and TCRdb holds only the in-frame ones, with some missing. The profile covers around 200,000 clones, with around 90% appearing a single time and approximately 10% taken by the ten largest. Participants spanned ages about 18 to 90 years and resided in 20 to 30 US areas. The clonotype originates from a man aged 18-30 years with acute COVID-19. What was sequenced was PBMCs or T cells enriched from blood (not recorded which).

CDR3 protein: CSVETSGRNTGELFF. The CDR3 DNA reads as TGCAGCGTTGAGACTAGCGGGAGGAACACCGGGGAGCTGTTTTTT. This chain joins TRBV29-1 and TRBJ2-2; 12 nucleotides align to TRBD2. V dropped 3 bases and J dropped 1; count of bases not matched to a gene: 0. The CDR3 runs to 15 residues. Germline V lookup: CDR1 SQVTM, CDR2 ANQGSEA.